These 14 T cell receptor beta chains were sequenced from one sample in a study of blood T cell repertoires in COVID-19. Data came from immunoSEQ multiplex PCR; TCRdb stores just in-frame clones and leaves some out. The profile shows 300,000 to 450,000 clones, approximately 90% of them singletons. The sequenced sample was PBMCs or T cells enriched from blood (not recorded which). The source of these receptors is a man between 18 and 35 years old who had recovered from COVID-19.

This clone was observed a few times. The rearrangement uses TRBV2 and TRBJ1-5; D possibly corresponds to TRBD1 (5 bases). The germline gives CDR1 SNHLY, CDR2 FYNNEI. With 7 bases removed from V and 3 bases from J, the gap between germline ends came to 10 bases. The CDR3 has 13 amino acids. The CDR3 DNA is TGTGCCAGCACAGACAGCCTCAATCAGCCCCAGCATTTT. As protein: CASTDSLNQPQHF.

The chain carries TRBV6-5 and TRBJ1-1; D gene unclear. From germline, CDR1 is MNHEY and CDR2 SVGAGI. Trimming pared 8 bases from V and 4 bases from J, leaving 8 bases between. This CDR3 spans 11 amino acids. The CDR3 reads CASLSGTEAFF. The DNA for the CDR3 is TGTGCCAGCTTGAGCGGCACTGAAGCTTTCTTT.

The gene calls are TRBV7-9 and TRBJ1-1; perhaps TRBD1 as D (6 bases). V lost 5 bases to trimming and J lost 1 base, with 11 bases between them. The CDR3 has 14 amino acids. Germline V gene sequence: CDR1 SEHNR, CDR2 FQNEAQ (reference sequence). The CDR3 coding sequence is TGTGCCAGCAGCCTACTGGGGGCGAACACTGAAGCTTTCTTT. It encodes CASSLLGANTEAFF.

This chain connects TRBV19 to TRBJ1-5; 9 nucleotides match TRBD1. After removal of 6 bases from V and 2 bases from J, the junction contained 8 bases not matched to a gene. CDR1 is LNHDA and CDR2 is SQIVND in the germline V gene (reference sequence). The CDR3 contains 16 residues. The CDR3 region has the DNA TGTGCCAGTAGGACGACAGGGGGTCGAGGCAATCAGCCCCAGCATTTT. Protein product: CASRTTGGRGNQPQHF.

The chain is built from TRBV6-5 and TRBJ2-3; the D gene is possibly TRBD2 (5 bases). The germline CDR1 and CDR2 sequences are MNHEY and SVGAGI. This CDR3 comprises 16 residues. V lost 0 bases and J 4 bases, leaving 14 bases between the germline ends. CDR3 sequence (DNA): TGTGCCAGCAGTTACTCGTTACTGGGAGAGTCAGATACGCAGTATTTT. Protein product: CASSYSLLGESDTQYF.

This chain links TRBV7-9 with TRBJ2-7; 7 nucleotides align to TRBD1. The CDR3 is 14 amino acids. V trimming: 0 bases; J trimming: 6 bases; junction bases outside the gene matches: 5. Germline V gene sequence: CDR1 SEHNR, CDR2 FQNEAQ (reference sequence). As DNA, the CDR3 is TGTGCCAGCAGCTTAGCCGGGACAGAGATCGAGCAGTACTTC. This sequence encodes CASSLAGTEIEQYF.

This clone was recorded only once. The V call is TRBV19, the J call TRBJ2-2, with 7 bases lining up with TRBD1. J was trimmed by 1 base and V by 0 bases; bases with no gene match: 8. CDR1 LNHDA and CDR2 SQIVND come from the germline V gene (reference sequence). This CDR3 has 18 amino acids. In nucleotides, the CDR3 is TGTGCCAGTAGTATAGATCCCTTCGACAGGGAGAACACCGGGGAGCTGTTTTTT. This gives the protein CASSIDPFDRENTGELFF.

The rearrangement joins TRBV5-4 to TRBJ2-1; D possibly corresponds to TRBD2 (6 bases). The V and J ends lost 0 bases and 5 bases respectively, with 12 bases between them. CDR1 SGHNT and CDR2 YYREEE come from the germline V gene (reference sequence). The CDR3 covers 15 residues. The CDR3 DNA reads as TGTGCCAGCAGCTTGGATCCGGGACTTAACAATGAGCAGTTCTTC. The encoded protein is CASSLDPGLNNEQFF.

In this sample, this clone turned up once. J is TRBJ1-2 and V is TRBV20-1; the D gene is possibly TRBD1 (6 bases). The CDR3 extends over 11 amino acids. The germline V gene encodes CDR1 DFQATT and CDR2 SNEGSKA (reference sequence). V was cut by 2 bases and J by 8 bases, with 9 bases left in between. DNA of the CDR3: TGCAGTGCTAGACCTAGGGGGGGCTACACCTTC. Protein: CSARPRGGYTF.

The chain employs TRBV6-5 and TRBJ2-3; tentative D call: TRBD1 (7 bases). The CDR3 runs 12 residues. V was trimmed by 5 bases and J by 6 bases, leaving 9 bases between them. Per the germline V gene, CDR1 is MNHEY and CDR2 is SVGAGI. The CDR3 DNA reads as TGTGCCAGCAGTCCAGGGGGGGATACGCAGTATTTT. Translated, it gives CASSPGGDTQYF.

The chain joins TRBV7-2 to TRBJ1-2, with 9 bases aligning to TRBD1. Looked up from germline, CDR1 is SGHTA and CDR2 is FQGNSA. Trimming removed 8 bases from V and 6 bases from J; junction bases left unmatched: 10. The CDR3 contains 14 residues. CDR3 loop: CASFPGDRVDGYTF. CDR3 nucleotides: TGTGCCAGCTTCCCGGGGGACAGGGTGGATGGCTACACCTTC.

DNA of the CDR3: TGCGCCAGCAGCACCTCGATCGGAGCCTCAGATACGCAGTATTTT. This gives the protein CASSTSIGASDTQYF. This chain joins TRBV5-1 and TRBJ2-3, with D unresolved. The germline V gene has CDR1 SGHRS and CDR2 YFSETQ. The CDR3 totals 15 residues. The V gene lost 4 bases and the J gene lost 4 bases, with 16 bases spanning the gap.

V usage is TRBV7-9 and J usage is TRBJ1-1; D is undetermined. The V and J ends lost 1 base and 11 bases respectively, with 17 bases between them. The germline V gene encodes CDR1 SEHNR and CDR2 FQNEAQ (reference sequence). The CDR3 loop spans 14 amino acids. CDR3 region: CASSLVFSVERAFF. CDR3 nucleotides: TGTGCCAGCAGCTTAGTTTTTTCAGTGGAGCGGGCTTTCTTT.

V gene TRBV10-3 combines with J gene TRBJ2-1, with 9 positions matching TRBD2. With 2 bases clipped from V and 8 bases from J, the junction kept 7 bases outside the gene matches. There are 15 residues in the CDR3. Germline values: CDR1 ENHRY, CDR2 SYGVKD. The CDR3 loop reads CAISEPAGGRDEQFF. As DNA, the CDR3 is TGTGCCATCAGTGAGCCGGCGGGAGGGCGGGATGAGCAGTTCTTC.